One sample yielded the 24 T cell receptor beta chains listed below, sequenced in a study of OX40 agonist ivuxolimab in advanced cancers. Sequencing was performed with immunoSEQ multiplex PCR; in TCRdb, only in-frame clones are kept and a portion is missing. The sample carries 73,000 or so clones, approximately 79% recorded once. This material consisted of CD4+ or CD8+ T cells sorted from blood, taken in a trial of the OX40 agonist ivuxolimab. Receptor source: an adult with an advanced solid tumor such as melanoma, head and neck, liver or kidney cancer.

The chain carries TRBV18 and TRBJ1-5; no clear D gene. The CDR3 contains 14 residues. The germline gives CDR1 KGHSH, CDR2 LQKENI. V was pared by 3 bases and J by 5 bases, with 11 bases between. For the CDR3, the DNA is TGTGCCAGCTCACCTCGGGAGTCCTATCAGCCCCAGCATTTT. This gives the protein CASSPRESYQPQHF.

Written as DNA, the CDR3 is TGTGCCAGCAGCCAAGGACCCAGCGGGGGCCGGAAAACCAACGAGCAGTACTTC. Translation gives CASSQGPSGGRKTNEQYF. This chain connects TRBV14 to TRBJ2-5; 8 nucleotides agree with TRBD2. TRBJ2-7 matches the DNA end more closely, so the J call is doubtful. This CDR3 is 18 amino acids long. From germline, CDR1 is SGHDN and CDR2 FVKESK.

The chain joins TRBV19 to TRBJ2-3; D might be TRBD2 (5 bases). Germline values: CDR1 LNHDA, CDR2 SQIVND (reference sequence). V lost 6 bases, J lost 2 bases, and 18 bases lay in between. CDR3 length equals 16 residues. The CDR3: CASRNRGVLDTDTQYF. In nucleotides, the CDR3 is TGTGCCAGTAGGAACCGGGGAGTCCTCGACACAGATACGCAGTATTTT.

The rearrangement links TRBV7-9 to TRBJ2-1; 8 bases are a match to TRBD2. CDR3 length: 12 residues. With 4 bases clipped from V and 15 bases from J, the junction kept 8 bases outside the gene matches. Per germline, CDR1 SEHNR and CDR2 FQNEAQ (reference sequence). The DNA for the CDR3 is TGTGCCAGCAGCTCCGGACCGGGACTAGTGTTCTTC. It encodes CASSSGPGLVFF. Supplemented by reference TRBV7-9 and TRBJ2-1, the full variable domain reads DTGVSQNPRHKITKRGQNVTFRCDPISEHNRLYWYRQTLGQGPEFLTYFQNEAQLEKSRLLSDRFSAERPKGSFSTLEIQRTEQGDSAMYLCASSSGPGLVFFGPGTRLTVL.

The chain carries TRBV29-1 and TRBJ1-2, with D perhaps matching TRBD1 (5 bases). The CDR3 sequence is 12 residues long. CDR1 is SQVTM and CDR2 is ANQGSEA in the germline V gene. The V end lost 3 bases, the J end lost 8 bases, and 13 bases lay between the germline ends. CDR3 in amino acids: CSVEATWGGYTF. Here the CDR3 DNA reads TGCAGCGTTGAGGCCACGTGGGGCGGCTACACCTTC.

The chain uses TRBV7-2 and TRBJ2-3; 15 nucleotides align to TRBD2. V lost 2 bases and J lost 2; bases outside the gene matches: 8. There are 19 residues in the CDR3. Germline values: CDR1 SGHTA, CDR2 FQGNSA. DNA for the CDR3: TGTGCCAGCAGCTTAAATCCGGGACTAGCGGGGGGCAACACAGATACGCAGTATTTT. It encodes CASSLNPGLAGGNTDTQYF.

This chain uses TRBV27 with TRBJ2-1; 13 nucleotides agree with TRBD2. J lost 8 bases, V lost 5 bases, and 9 bases had no gene match. The germline V gene has CDR1 MNHEY and CDR2 SMNVEV (reference sequence). The CDR3 is 16 amino acids. CDR3 protein: CASSGARTSGRHEQFF. The CDR3 DNA sequence: TGTGCCAGCAGTGGGGCAAGGACTAGCGGGAGACATGAGCAGTTCTTC.

The chain is built from TRBV7-2 and TRBJ2-3; D could derive from TRBD1 or TRBD2 (5 bases each). The CDR3 covers 17 residues. The ends were cut back, 8 bases at V and 1 base at J, with 22 bases in the middle. The germline CDR1 and CDR2 sequences are SGHTA and FQGNSA. The chain's CDR3 is CASGESRDPQGTDTQYF. The CDR3 DNA reads as TGTGCCAGCGGGGAGAGTCGGGACCCTCAGGGCACAGATACGCAGTATTTT.

V usage is TRBV7-2 and J usage is TRBJ1-1, with TRBD1 as a possible D gene (6 bases). V lost 6 bases to trimming and J lost 3 bases, with 14 bases between them. The germline gives CDR1 SGHTA, CDR2 FQGNSA. The CDR3 has 14 residues. The CDR3 coding sequence is TGTGCCAGCAGGATCACAGGGTCTGACACTGAAGCTTTCTTT. Amino acid sequence: CASRITGSDTEAFF.

V and J are TRBV5-5 and TRBJ1-4; D gene unclear. V was cut by 3 bases and J by 3 bases, with 9 bases left in between. From germline, CDR1 is SGHKS and CDR2 YYEKEE (reference sequence). The CDR3 extends over 14 amino acids. The CDR3 DNA follows: TGTGCCAGCAGCTCATCCGGTTCTAATGAAAAACTGTTTTTT. It yields the protein CASSSSGSNEKLFF.

The J gene is TRBJ1-1, the V gene TRBV7-9; 8 bases fit TRBD1. Germline-derived CDR1 and CDR2 are SEHNR and FQNEAQ (reference sequence). This CDR3 comprises 15 residues. V lost 1 base to trimming and J lost 5 bases; unmatched junction nucleotides: 6. CDR3 sequence (DNA): TGTGCCAGCAGCTTAGGGGGCAGGGGGCATACTGAAGCTTTCTTT. This sequence encodes CASSLGGRGHTEAFF.

V is TRBV28 and J is TRBJ1-5; D is ambiguous. V gave up 6 bases and J gave up 3 bases, with 12 bases separating them. The germline V gene encodes CDR1 MDHEN and CDR2 SYDVKM. This CDR3 contains 14 residues. CDR3 protein: CASSLKPVNQPQHF. In DNA form, the CDR3 reads TGTGCCAGCAGCCTAAAGCCAGTCAATCAGCCCCAGCATTTT.

This CDR3 reads CATQGGGSNQPQHF. The CDR3 region has the DNA TGTGCCACCCAGGGAGGGGGCAGCAATCAGCCCCAGCATTTT. The chain has TRBV10-3 and TRBJ1-5; 7 nucleotides line up with TRBD1. The CDR3 covers 14 residues. J lost 1 base, V lost 10 bases, and 7 bases had no gene match. The germline V gene encodes CDR1 ENHRY and CDR2 SYGVKD.

V gene TRBV5-1 combines with J gene TRBJ2-7, with 9 positions matching TRBD1. The CDR3 contains 13 residues. V shed 4 bases and J 6 bases; nucleotides not matched to a gene: 5. Germline CDR1 SGHRS, CDR2 YFSETQ. The CDR3 spells CASSGTGLGEQYF. The CDR3 bases are TGCGCCAGCAGCGGGACAGGGTTGGGCGAGCAGTACTTC.

The chain is built from TRBV23-1 and TRBJ1-2, with TRBD1 matching 7 bases. TRBV23-1 belongs to the ORF category, with a function that is uncertain. The CDR3 loop spans 21 amino acids. The ends lost 0 bases at V and 4 bases at J; junction bases unmatched: 23. The CDR3 DNA reads as TGCGCCAGCAGTCAATCGAACAGGGGAGTATTGTCAGATCTCGTGTCCTATGGCTACACCTTC. Residues: CASSQSNRGVLSDLVSYGYTF.

V is TRBV7-8 and J is TRBJ2-3; either TRBD1 or TRBD2 may fit D (5 bases each). The CDR3 has 17 amino acids. Germline V gene sequence: CDR1 SGHVS, CDR2 FQNEAQ. Between the trimmed V and J ends, which lost 4 bases and 6 bases, there was a span of 23 bases. CDR3 nucleotides: TGTGCCAGCAGCTCCCCCTTGACAGCCAGTTGGGGGGATACGCAGTATTTT. Protein sequence: CASSSPLTASWGDTQYF. The full variable domain, with the rest looked up from reference TRBV7-8 and TRBJ2-3, is GAGVSQSPRYKVAKRGQDVALRCDPISGHVSLFWYQQALGQGPEFLTYFQNEAQLDKSGLPSDRFFAERPEGSVSTLKIQRTQQEDSAVYLCASSSPLTASWGDTQYFGPGTRLTVL.

This rearrangement joins TRBV6-5 to TRBJ2-2, with no clear D. The CDR3 consists of 15 residues. Germline V CDR1 and CDR2: MNHEY, SVGAGI. Trimming removed 5 bases from V and 0 bases from J, with 10 bases in between. CDR3 residues: CASSGEVANTGELFF. Written as DNA, the CDR3 is TGTGCCAGCAGTGGGGAAGTAGCGAACACCGGGGAGCTGTTTTTT.

The V gene is TRBV18, the J gene TRBJ2-4; D gene unclear. Germline loops: CDR1 KGHSH, CDR2 LQKENI. The CDR3 loop spans 16 amino acids. Trimming left V 2 bases short and J 6 bases short, with 17 bases between. CDR3 sequence (DNA): TGTGCCAGCTCACCAGGGCGTGGGCAGGCCTCAAACATTCAGTACTTC. This codes for CASSPGRGQASNIQYF.

V gene TRBV6-6 combines with J gene TRBJ1-2, with D unresolved. Per the germline V gene, CDR1 is MNHNY and CDR2 is SVGAGI (reference sequence). V was trimmed by 5 bases and J by 1 base, leaving 11 bases between them. The CDR3 runs to 14 residues. The CDR3 protein is CASSAGLGNYGYTF. The CDR3 DNA is TGTGCCAGCAGTGCCGGGTTAGGTAACTATGGCTACACCTTC.

The genes are TRBV19 and TRBJ1-5, with 7 bases lining up with TRBD1. Germline assignment: CDR1 LNHDA and CDR2 SQIVND (reference sequence). After removal of 4 bases from V and 4 bases from J, the junction contained 7 bases not matched to a gene. The CDR3 contains 15 residues. CDR3 DNA sequence: TGTGCCAGTAGTAAAGAGACAGGGCGTAATCAGCCCCAGCATTTT. It codes for CASSKETGRNQPQHF.

A few counts support this clone. The rearrangement joins TRBV7-2 to TRBJ2-1, with 11 nucleotides matching TRBD2. Trimming cost V 2 bases and J 4 bases; bases outside gene matches: 7. Looked up from germline, CDR1 is SGHTA and CDR2 is FQGNSA. The CDR3 runs 17 residues. The CDR3 loop is CASSLLVRLAGYNEQFF. The CDR3 nucleotides are TGTGCCAGCAGCTTATTGGTCCGACTAGCGGGATACAATGAGCAGTTCTTC.

V usage is TRBV18 and J usage is TRBJ2-7; 11 bases are shared with TRBD1. CDR3 size: 15 residues. V was pared by 0 bases and J by 9 bases, with 7 bases of the junction left unmatched. Germline V gives CDR1 KGHSH, CDR2 LQKENI. In DNA form, the CDR3 reads TGTGCCAGCTCACCACCGGACAGGGGGCAGCAGGGGCAGTACTTC. Amino acid sequence: CASSPPDRGQQGQYF. Based on the CDR3 plus reference TRBV18 and TRBJ2-7, the full variable domain is NAGVMQNPRHLVRRRGQEARLRCSPMKGHSHVYWYRQLPEEGLKFMVYLQKENIIDESGMPKERFSAEFPKEGPSILRIQQVVRGDSAAYFCASSPPDRGQQGQYFGPGTRLTVT.

J is TRBJ2-3 and V is TRBV9, with 7 bases fitting TRBD2. With V trimmed by 3 bases and J by 6 bases, 10 bases remained unmatched. The CDR3 sequence is 15 residues long. CDR1 is SGDLS and CDR2 is YYNGEE in the germline V gene. CDR3 sequence: CASSAGTKGSDTQYF. CDR3 in DNA: TGTGCCAGCAGCGCAGGGACTAAAGGATCCGATACGCAGTATTTT.

The chain combines TRBV7-2 with TRBJ2-5; D remains unclear. Germline V gene lookup returns CDR1 SGHTA and CDR2 FQGNSA. V was cut by 1 base and J by 2 bases, with 11 bases left in between. The CDR3 extends over 15 amino acids. In DNA form, the CDR3 reads TGTGCCAGCAGCTTAGTGTCTACGAATCAAGAGACCCAGTACTTC. Encoded protein: CASSLVSTNQETQYF.